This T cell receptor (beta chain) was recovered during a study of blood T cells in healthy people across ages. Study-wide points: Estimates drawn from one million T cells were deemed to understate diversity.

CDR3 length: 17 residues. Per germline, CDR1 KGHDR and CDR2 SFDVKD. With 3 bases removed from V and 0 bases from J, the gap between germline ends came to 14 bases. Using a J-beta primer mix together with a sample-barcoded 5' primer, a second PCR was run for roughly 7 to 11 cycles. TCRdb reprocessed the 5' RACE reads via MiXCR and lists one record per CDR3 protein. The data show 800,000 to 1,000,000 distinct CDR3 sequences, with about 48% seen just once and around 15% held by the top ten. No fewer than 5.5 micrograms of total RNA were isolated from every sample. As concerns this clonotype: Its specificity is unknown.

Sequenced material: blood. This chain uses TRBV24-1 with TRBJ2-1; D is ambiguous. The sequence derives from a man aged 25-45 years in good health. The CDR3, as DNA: TGTGCCACCAGTGATGCTTCCGGCCTAGGCTCCTACAATGAGCAGTTCTTC. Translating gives CATSDASGLGSYNEQFF.